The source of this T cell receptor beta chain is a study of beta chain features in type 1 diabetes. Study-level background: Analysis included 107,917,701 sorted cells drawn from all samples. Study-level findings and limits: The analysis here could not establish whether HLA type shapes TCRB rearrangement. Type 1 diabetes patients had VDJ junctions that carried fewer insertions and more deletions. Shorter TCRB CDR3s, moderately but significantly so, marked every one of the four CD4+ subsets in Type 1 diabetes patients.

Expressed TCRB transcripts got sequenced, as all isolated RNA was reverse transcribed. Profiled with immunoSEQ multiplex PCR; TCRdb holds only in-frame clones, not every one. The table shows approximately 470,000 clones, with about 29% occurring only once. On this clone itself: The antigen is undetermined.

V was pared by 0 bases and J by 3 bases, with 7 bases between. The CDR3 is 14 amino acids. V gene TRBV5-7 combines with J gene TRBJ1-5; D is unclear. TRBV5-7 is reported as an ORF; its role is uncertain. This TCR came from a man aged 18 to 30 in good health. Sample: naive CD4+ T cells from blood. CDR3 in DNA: TGTGCCAGCAGCTTGGGCCACCCCAATCAGCCCCAGCATTTT. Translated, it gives CASSLGHPNQPQHF.